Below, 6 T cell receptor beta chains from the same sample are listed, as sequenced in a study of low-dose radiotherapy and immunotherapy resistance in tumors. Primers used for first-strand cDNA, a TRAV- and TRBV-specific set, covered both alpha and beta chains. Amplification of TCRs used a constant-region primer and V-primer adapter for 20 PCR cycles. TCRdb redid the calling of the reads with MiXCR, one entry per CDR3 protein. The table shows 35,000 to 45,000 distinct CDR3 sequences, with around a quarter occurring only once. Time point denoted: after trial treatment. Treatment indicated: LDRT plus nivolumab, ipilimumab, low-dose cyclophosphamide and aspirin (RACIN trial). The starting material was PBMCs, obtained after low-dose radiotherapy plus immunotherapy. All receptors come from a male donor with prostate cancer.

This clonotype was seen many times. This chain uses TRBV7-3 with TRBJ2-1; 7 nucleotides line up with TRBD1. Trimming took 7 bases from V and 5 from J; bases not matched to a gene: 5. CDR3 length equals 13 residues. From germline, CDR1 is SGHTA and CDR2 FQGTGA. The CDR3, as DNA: TGTGCCAGCACCGCCGGGACAGACAATGAGCAGTTCTTC. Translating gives CASTAGTDNEQFF. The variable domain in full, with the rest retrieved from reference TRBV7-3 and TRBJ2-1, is GAGVSQTPSNKVTEKGKYVELRCDPISGHTALYWYRQSLGQGPEFLIYFQGTGAADDSGLPNDRFFAVRPEGSVSTLKIQRTERGDSAVYLCASTAGTDNEQFFGPGTRLTVL.

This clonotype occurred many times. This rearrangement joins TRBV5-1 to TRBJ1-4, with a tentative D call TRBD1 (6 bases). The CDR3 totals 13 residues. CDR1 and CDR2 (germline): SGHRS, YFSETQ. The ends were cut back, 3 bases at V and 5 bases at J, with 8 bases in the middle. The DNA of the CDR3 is TGCGCCAGCAGCTCCGGACAGAATGAAAAACTGTTTTTT. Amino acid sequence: CASSSGQNEKLFF.

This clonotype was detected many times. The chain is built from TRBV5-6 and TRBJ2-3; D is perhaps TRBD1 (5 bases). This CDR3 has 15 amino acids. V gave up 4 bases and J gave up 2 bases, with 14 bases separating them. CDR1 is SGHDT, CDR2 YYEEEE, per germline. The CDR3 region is CASSPPDGHTDTQYF. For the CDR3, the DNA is TGTGCCAGCAGCCCGCCGGACGGACACACAGATACGCAGTATTTT.

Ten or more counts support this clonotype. The chain's CDR3 is CASRGQIYNEQFF. In nucleotides, the CDR3 is TGTGCCAGCAGGGGACAGATTTACAATGAGCAGTTCTTC. The chain uses TRBV6-8 and TRBJ2-1; 7 bases fit TRBD1. Unmatched junction bases numbered 3, after V lost 6 bases and J lost 4 bases. This CDR3 is 13 amino acids long. Germline CDR1 MNHGY, CDR2 SAAAGT.

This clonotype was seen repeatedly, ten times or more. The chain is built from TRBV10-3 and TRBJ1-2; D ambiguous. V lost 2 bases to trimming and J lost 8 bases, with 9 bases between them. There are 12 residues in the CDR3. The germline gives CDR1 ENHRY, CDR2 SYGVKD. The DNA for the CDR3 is TGTGCCATCAGTGAGGACCGGGGAGGCTACACCTTC. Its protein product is CAISEDRGGYTF.

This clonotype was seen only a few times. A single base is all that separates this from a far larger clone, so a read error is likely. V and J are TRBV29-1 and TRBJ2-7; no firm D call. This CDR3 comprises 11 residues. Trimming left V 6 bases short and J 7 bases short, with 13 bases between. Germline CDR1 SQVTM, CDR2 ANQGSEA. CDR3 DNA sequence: TGCAGCGTAGTCCATAACAATGAGCAGTACTTC. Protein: CSVVHNNEQYF.